This TCR beta chain was identified in a study of T cells after posttransplantation cyclophosphamide (dated by TCRdb to 2016 to 2018). With respect to the entire study: Using TRB sequencing, the study followed how the T cell repertoire rebuilt after myeloablative bone marrow transplantation with posttransplantation cyclophosphamide given as GVHD prophylaxis. Antigen receptor sequencing was done on samples from 35 to 40 PTCy-treated patients and from approximately 16 related bone marrow donors of those patients. Because TRA and TRB clonality correlated tightly in roughly nine samples, later TCR analyses were limited to TRB. TRB sequencing was performed on blood from all 35 or so PTCy patients with 1-year posttransplant specimens. In 3 patients, up to roughly 3 additional blood samples taken between 2 and 5.2 years after transplant also underwent TRB sequencing, as did pretransplant blood from several patients. Public TRB sequences were compared against a database of over 3,000 sequences linked to responses to pathogens, tumor antigens, self-antigens and alloantigens.

The paper as a whole reports these results and caveats: At 1-2 months, donor-recipient similarity was low but rose over the first year, and the later blood repertoires were often dominated by donor CD8+ memory clones. Across the 45 patients, TRB clonality was highly associated with recipient CMV seropositivity and CMV reactivation, and diversity with PTCy was similar to that in the CNI/methotrexate controls. The TRB repertoires of T cells infiltrating skin or the GI tract showed only limited overlap with the TRB repertoires found in blood.

V drops 4 bases and J drops 4 bases, leaving 17 bases in between. From the cysteine through the phenylalanine, the CDR3 covers 15 amino acids. This entry keeps only the CDR3 DNA: 45 bases, framed from base 1. CDR1 and CDR2 are read off the germline V gene as SGHRS and YFSETQ. TRB sequencing was run on genomic DNA with either the immunoSEQ assay at survey resolution or the hsTCRB kit. From the authors' description of their analysis: Initial read processing used immunoSEQ software, and repertoire analyses used the LymphoSeq R package. Clonality was calculated as 1 minus normalized Shannon entropy, and the Gini coefficient was also calculated for each TRB dataset. To infer phenotypes in unsorted samples, TRB sequences from sorted subsets of the recipient or donor were mapped onto the unsorted samples of the same recipient. TCRdb stores this immuneACCESS table with in-frame sequences only. Part of the clones is absent; in the studies checked, under half of the shortfall reflects unresolved V genes, and no reason is known for the rest. The V and J calls and clone size were taken over from that table, and D and trimming were inferred from the DNA. Across this sample, 25,000 to 30,000 clones were tabulated and none appeared just once. The ten largest make up about 2.5% of the sample.

At least ten counts were recorded for this clone. Its antigen specificity is not known. No base qualities exist here, and no much larger clone lies one base off it. Peripheral blood samples were provided by related bone marrow donors on the day of marrow donation. Mononuclear cells from peripheral blood and bone marrow were separated by Ficoll-Hypaque density centrifugation and then cryopreserved. This chain is built from TRBV5-1 and TRBJ1-2; a tentative D match to TRBD1 spans 5 bases. The material sequenced was PBMCs. This TCR was sampled from a woman aged 55-70 years in good health, CMV-negative, and a related stem cell transplant donor. CDR3 sequence: CASSGVGGLSYGYTF. The DNA sequence is TGCGCCAGCAGCGGGGTCGGGGGGTTATCCTATGGCTACACCTTC.